The 27 T cell receptor beta chains listed next were all sequenced from one sample in a study of T cells in Graves' hyperthyroidism and ophthalmopathy. It was RNA transcripts that yielded the amplified TCR beta CDR3 regions. HTBI primers were employed in a first-round RT-PCR of the TCR CDR3. TCRdb reprocessed the multiplex PCR reads with MiXCR, giving one entry per CDR3 protein. The repertoire consists of over 250,000 distinct CDR3 sequences, with 15% to 20% occurring once and the leading ten covering around 55%. Sequenced material: blood. These receptors were collected from a woman aged 55-69 years with Graves' ophthalmopathy.

This clonotype was recorded many times. The chain employs TRBV6-1 and TRBJ1-2, with D possibly matching TRBD1 (5 bases). Germline CDR1 reads MNHNS; CDR2 reads SASEGT. This CDR3 comprises 14 residues. V lost 7 bases and J 3 bases, leaving 15 bases between the germline ends. CDR3 protein: CASKRPGGDYGYTF. CDR3 bases: TGTGCCAGCAAACGTCCGGGGGGTGACTATGGCTACACCTTC.

In its sample, this clonotype was seen many times. The V gene is TRBV5-1, the J gene TRBJ2-3, with 7 bases that match TRBD1. The CDR3 is 16 amino acids. Trimming took 3 bases from V and 3 from J; bases not matched to a gene: 10. Germline V gives CDR1 SGHRS, CDR2 YFSETQ. CDR3 DNA sequence: TGCGCCAGCAGCTCAAACCCCCCAGGGGGAACAGATACGCAGTATTTT. Encoded protein: CASSSNPPGGTDTQYF.

DNA for the CDR3: TGTGCCAGCAGCTTAGGACAGGTATACTATGGCTGGACCTTC. The encoded protein is CASSLGQVYYGWTF. The genes are TRBV7-9 and TRBJ1-2, with D tentatively TRBD1 (6 bases). The germline V gene has CDR1 SEHNR and CDR2 FQNEAQ (reference sequence). This CDR3 is 14 amino acids long. V was shortened by 1 base and J by 14 bases, with 20 bases between the two germline ends.

As regards this clonotype: This may be a read error, as it is one base from a much larger clone. The chain employs TRBV6-1 and TRBJ1-5; D possibly corresponds to TRBD1 (5 bases). This CDR3 region has 16 residues. In germline, CDR1 is MNHNS, CDR2 SASEGT. The ends were cut back, 2 bases at V and 2 bases at J, with 13 bases in the middle. The CDR3 DNA is TGTGCCAGCAGTGAATATCGTGAGACAGGCAATCAGCCCCAGCATTTT. As protein: CASSEYRETGNQPQHF.

This clonotype has at least ten counts. The chain joins TRBV18 to TRBJ1-1; no definite D call. The length of the CDR3 is 12 residues. Germline V gene sequence: CDR1 KGHSH, CDR2 LQKENI. The V end lost 3 bases, the J end lost 7 bases, and 9 bases lay between the germline ends. The DNA of the CDR3 is TGTGCCAGCTCACCGGGTACGAGTGAAGCTTTCTTT. Protein product: CASSPGTSEAFF.

In its sample, this clonotype was seen many times. J is TRBJ1-5 and V is TRBV5-1, with D possibly being TRBD1 (6 bases). V was cut by 4 bases and J by 7 bases, with 12 bases left in between. There are 13 residues in the CDR3. Germline V gives CDR1 SGHRS, CDR2 YFSETQ. CDR3 nucleotides: TGCGCCAGCAGCCGGGACACCCAACAGCCCCAGCATTTT. This sequence encodes CASSRDTQQPQHF.

This clonotype was counted ten times or more. The genes are TRBV30 and TRBJ2-2; D ambiguous. The CDR3 runs to 13 residues. V was clipped by 0 bases and J by 5 bases, with 7 bases between them. In germline, CDR1 is GTSNPN, CDR2 SVGIG (reference sequence). The CDR3 is CAWSVHGTGELFF. The CDR3 DNA reads as TGTGCCTGGAGTGTACACGGGACCGGGGAGCTGTTTTTT.

This clonotype was counted ten times or more. The genes are TRBV7-2 and TRBJ2-5; D gene ambiguous. V dropped 6 bases and J dropped 1 base, with 12 bases sitting between them. In germline, CDR1 is SGHTA, CDR2 FQGNSA. This CDR3 is built from 14 residues. CDR3 region: CASRIYQAQETQYF. The CDR3 DNA is TGTGCCAGCAGAATATATCAGGCCCAAGAGACCCAGTACTTC.

This clonotype was seen at least ten times. This chain links TRBV2 with TRBJ2-4; D unresolved. CDR1 SNHLY and CDR2 FYNNEI come from the germline V gene. Between the trimmed V and J ends, which lost 0 bases and 9 bases, there was a span of 12 bases. The CDR3 runs 14 residues. The CDR3 region is CASSEAPDSAIQYF. DNA for the CDR3: TGTGCCAGCAGTGAAGCCCCCGACTCGGCCATTCAGTACTTC.

This clonotype was observed at least ten times. This chain connects TRBV11-2 to TRBJ2-1; D perhaps matches TRBD2 (5 bases). The V end lost 4 bases, the J end lost 6 bases, and 13 bases lay between the germline ends. This CDR3 contains 14 residues. Germline CDR1 reads SGHAT; CDR2 reads FQNNGV. This CDR3 reads CASSSWRSLNEQFF. CDR3 bases: TGTGCCAGCAGCTCCTGGAGGTCCCTCAATGAGCAGTTCTTC.

This clonotype has a count of ten or more. The chain carries TRBV20-1 and TRBJ2-3; 12 nucleotides line up with TRBD2. J lost 6 bases, V lost 3 bases, and 10 bases had no gene match. CDR3 length: 16 amino acids. CDR1 is DFQATT and CDR2 is SNEGSKA in the germline V gene (reference sequence). The CDR3 sequence is CSARVASGRALDTQYF. CDR3 in DNA: TGCAGTGCTAGGGTCGCTAGCGGGAGGGCCTTGGATACGCAGTATTTT.

This clonotype showed up many times. The chain uses TRBV28 and TRBJ2-7; 7 bases are shared with TRBD1. The CDR3 is 12 residues long. CDR1 MDHEN and CDR2 SYDVKM come from the germline V gene. Losses at the gene ends were 6 bases for V and 5 bases for J; bases not matched to a gene: 4. CDR3 amino acids: CASRIQGHEQYF. The CDR3 DNA reads TGTGCCAGCAGAATACAGGGGCACGAGCAGTACTTC.

This clonotype was detected a few times. A much larger clone lies one base from this, so it may be a read error. The chain recombines TRBV28 with TRBJ1-1, with a possible D match to TRBD1 (5 bases). This CDR3 has 15 residues. Germline V CDR1 and CDR2: MDHEN, SYDVKM. The CDR3 loop is CASANRRGQNTEALF. The CDR3 coding sequence is TGTGCCAGCGCCAATCGGAGGGGCCAGAACACTGAAGCTCTCTTT.

The sample holds many counts of this clonotype. This chain uses TRBV6-2 or TRBV6-3 with TRBJ2-7; 10 bases agree with TRBD1. This CDR3 is 15 amino acids long. Germline lookup yields CDR1 MNHEY and CDR2 SVGEGT. After removal of 7 bases from V and 5 bases from J, the junction contained 11 bases not matched to a gene. CDR3: CASMIGWTGGDEQYF. CDR3 nucleotide sequence: TGTGCCAGCATGATCGGTTGGACAGGGGGGGACGAGCAGTACTTC.

The chain joins TRBV4-2 to TRBJ1-1; D unresolved. The CDR3 is made up of 15 amino acids. Per germline, CDR1 LGHNA and CDR2 YNFKEQ. Between the trimmed V and J ends, which lost 4 bases and 5 bases, there was a span of 17 bases. The chain's CDR3 is CASSPDWEGRTEAFF. The CDR3 bases are TGTGCCAGCAGCCCGGATTGGGAGGGTCGTACTGAAGCTTTCTTT.

There are a few counts of this clonotype. The chain combines TRBV6-2 or TRBV6-3 with TRBJ1-2; D possibly corresponds to TRBD1 (6 bases). V lost 2 bases, J lost 6 bases, and 19 bases lay in between. Germline values: CDR1 MNHEY, CDR2 SVGEGT. The length of the CDR3 is 16 residues. The CDR3 region has the DNA TGTGCCAGCAGTTACCATACCAGGGGATTTGAGGATGGCTACACCTTC. It yields the protein CASSYHTRGFEDGYTF.

The chain combines TRBV20-1 with TRBJ2-3; TRBD2 agrees at 13 bases. With V trimmed by 3 bases and J by 2 bases, 2 bases remained unmatched. The length of the CDR3 is 15 residues. Germline V gives CDR1 DFQATT, CDR2 SNEGSKA (reference sequence). The CDR3 region is CSARGTSGVTDTQYF. CDR3 in DNA: TGCAGTGCTAGGGGGACTAGCGGGGTCACAGATACGCAGTATTTT.

Regarding this clonotype: One junction end disagrees with the germline gene, perhaps due to a read error. In DNA form, the CDR3 reads TGTGCCAGCAAGGCTCAGGACCTCTACGAGCAGCATTTC. Its translation is CASKAQDLYEQHF. V is TRBV12-3 or TRBV12-4 and J is TRBJ2-7; D remains ambiguous. The CDR3 covers 13 residues.

This clonotype was detected a few times. The V gene is TRBV4-1, the J gene TRBJ2-7, with 13 bases identical to TRBD2. Trimming at V came to 4 bases and at J to 6 bases, leaving 6 bases not matched to a gene. This CDR3 is 15 amino acids long. Germline values: CDR1 MGHRA, CDR2 YSYEKL. This CDR3 is CASSPLAGGQFEQYF. DNA for the CDR3: TGCGCCAGCAGCCCACTAGCGGGGGGGCAGTTCGAGCAGTACTTC.

There are many counts of this clonotype. The chain combines TRBV27 with TRBJ2-5, with a weak D call TRBD1 (5 bases). Trimming cost V 5 bases and J 5 bases, with 15 bases left between them. This CDR3 region has 14 residues. Germline loops: CDR1 MNHEY, CDR2 SMNVEV (reference sequence). The CDR3 DNA is TGTGCCAGCAGTCCAATTTATACAGGCGAGACCCAGTACTTC. Translation gives CASSPIYTGETQYF.

This clonotype was seen a few times. The conserved phenylalanine or tryptophan normally closing the CDR3 is absent here, so this likely arose from a read error. The genes are TRBV20-1 and TRBJ1-1, with D perhaps matching TRBD1 (5 bases). This CDR3 is built from 14 residues. From germline, CDR1 is DFQATT and CDR2 SNEGSKA (reference sequence). V dropped 0 bases and J dropped 1 base, with 9 bases sitting between them. The CDR3 spells CSAREGAGNTEAFL. The DNA of the CDR3 is TGCAGTGCTAGAGAAGGGGCAGGGAACACTGAAGCTTTCCTT.

V gene TRBV6-5 combines with J gene TRBJ2-7; TRBD2 matches at 10 bases. The V segment lost 1 base and the J segment 2 bases; nucleotides outside the gene matches: 5. CDR1 MNHEY and CDR2 SVGAGI come from the germline V gene. This CDR3 has 16 amino acids. The CDR3 nucleotides read TGTGCCAGCAGTTACTTGTTGACTAGCGGGCCCTACGAGCAGTACTTC. It codes for CASSYLLTSGPYEQYF.

This clonotype came up many times. CDR3 coding DNA: TGCGCCAGCAGCTGGGACACGCCGTCTTACGAGCAGTACTTC. Encoded protein: CASSWDTPSYEQYF. The chain carries TRBV4-1 and TRBJ2-7, with D tentatively TRBD1 (6 bases). The CDR3 totals 14 residues. CDR1 is MGHRA, CDR2 YSYEKL, per germline. The V end lost 5 bases, the J end lost 4 bases, and 15 bases lay between the germline ends.

The sample holds many counts of this clonotype. The V and J genes are TRBV20-1 and TRBJ2-3; D is undetermined. Germline V gene sequence: CDR1 DFQATT, CDR2 SNEGSKA (reference sequence). This CDR3 has 15 amino acids. Trimming took off 1 base at V and 0 bases at J, with 11 bases between the two ends. The CDR3 here is CSARAPSRSTDTQYF. In DNA form, the CDR3 reads TGCAGTGCTAGAGCGCCCAGCCGAAGCACAGATACGCAGTATTTT.

Many counts were recorded for this clonotype. The chain recombines TRBV7-2 with TRBJ2-7, with D perhaps assigned TRBD1 or TRBD2 (5 bases each). The V end lost 3 bases, the J end lost 0 bases, and 9 bases lay between the germline ends. This CDR3 is built from 14 residues. Germline-derived CDR1 and CDR2 are SGHTA and FQGNSA. CDR3 region: CASSFGAGSYEQYF. CDR3 sequence (DNA): TGTGCCAGCAGCTTTGGGGCGGGCTCCTACGAGCAGTACTTC.

This clonotype appeared many times. V and J are TRBV28 and TRBJ2-7; no definite D call. Germline V lookup: CDR1 MDHEN, CDR2 SYDVKM. Trimming pared 8 bases from V and 4 bases from J, leaving 18 bases between. This CDR3 is built from 14 residues. The DNA for the CDR3 is TGTGCCAGCCGAACGGGTGGATTGGGGTACGAGCAGTACTTC. It codes for CASRTGGLGYEQYF.

This chain joins TRBV5-1 and TRBJ2-2; D unresolved. Germline CDR1 is SGHRS and CDR2 is YFSETQ. CDR3 length equals 16 residues. Trimming removed 1 base from V and 4 bases from J, with 14 bases in between. CDR3 nucleotide sequence: TGCGCCAGCAGCTTGCCGTTATTAGGGCCCACCGGGGAGCTGTTTTTT. Translating gives CASSLPLLGPTGELFF.